The entry below gives a single T cell receptor beta chain sequence along with its context. Its specificity is unknown. Repertoires were generated with immunoSEQ multiplex PCR, while TCRdb's copy carries only in-frame clones and drops some. The sample yields over 120,000 clones, 75% to 85% seen once. CDR3 size: 14 residues. The junction had 9 bases not matched to a gene; V was cut back by 10 bases and J by 5 bases. The V gene's germline CDR1 is ENHRY and CDR2 SYGVKD. This specimen comes from a study of cytotoxic CD8 clonotypes in ibrutinib-treated CLL. Study information: Responses comprised 24 partial and 2 complete; at median about 71 months, 14 remained remitted and some twelve progressed. Study-wide findings and caveats: Rare overall, public clonotypes shrank or held steady under therapy. Elevated clonality accompanied ibrutinib response, with a return toward baseline values at progression.

The source of this sequence is a human donor with chronic lymphocytic leukemia. The J gene is TRBJ1-5, the V gene TRBV10-3; TRBD1 matches 9 bases. The source was PBMCs, collected after 36 months of ibrutinib treatment. The CDR3 here is CATRQGVVDQPQHF. Here the CDR3 DNA reads TGTGCCACAAGACAGGGGGTAGTGGATCAGCCCCAGCATTTT.